Listed below are T cell receptor beta chains from one sample, sequenced in a study of T cell responses to AZD1222 COVID-19 vaccine. The data were produced by immunoSEQ multiplex PCR, yet TCRdb's version contains in-frame clones alone and is incomplete. The table records 110,000 to 150,000 clones, around 91% of them present only once. The sample consisted of peripheral blood, taken on day 0 of AZD1222 vaccination. These receptors came from an adult in good health. The CDR3 runs from the conserved cysteine through the conserved F or W. D genes are given only for firm matches. Not all rows give a size; the values are once, few, many and, for expanded clones, a class.

CDR3 protein: CASKSTDTQYF
clone size: -
D gene: -
V gene: TRBV12-3/TRBV12-4

CDR3 protein: CASSLAGGLWNEQFF
clone size: -
D gene: -
V gene: TRBV7-9

CDR3 protein: CASSIRWVTGEKLFF
clone size: -
D gene: -
V gene: TRBV19

CDR3 protein: CSASNIQESRPQHF
clone size: -
D gene: -
V gene: TRBV20-1

CDR3 protein: CASSLAGGQPDHF
clone size: -
D gene: TRBD1
V gene: TRBV12-3/TRBV12-4

CDR3 protein: CASSLHGQYEQYF
clone size: -
D gene: -
V gene: TRBV5-1

CDR3 protein: CASSQRTSGSGYNEQFF
clone size: -
D gene: TRBD2
V gene: TRBV4-2

CDR3 protein: CASSLGHGGSNQPQHF
clone size: -
D gene: -
V gene: TRBV7-2

CDR3 protein: CASSKGGYRDYGYTF
clone size: -
D gene: -
V gene: TRBV21-1

CDR3 protein: CASSHRAKGNTEAFF
clone size: -
D gene: -
V gene: TRBV3-1/TRBV3-2

CDR3 protein: CASSQVGKPNTEAFF
clone size: -
D gene: -
V gene: TRBV14

CDR3 protein: CASSPKGLSGYEQFF
clone size: -
D gene: -
V gene: TRBV28

CDR3 protein: CATSSRGRESSYNEQFF
clone size: -
D gene: -
V gene: TRBV15

CDR3 protein: CASSKEGRMNTEAFF
clone size: -
D gene: -
V gene: TRBV21-1

CDR3 protein: CASRPTRGNEQFF
clone size: -
D gene: -
V gene: TRBV2

CDR3 protein: CASSPTGDHYEQYF
clone size: -
D gene: -
V gene: TRBV5-1

CDR3 protein: CASSEGQENNEQFF
clone size: few
D gene: TRBD1
V gene: TRBV6-4

CDR3 protein: CASRQLNSPLHF
clone size: few
D gene: -
V gene: TRBV28

CDR3 protein: CASSYGGTGNTIYF
clone size: -
D gene: -
V gene: TRBV6-5

CDR3 protein: CASSLAGGGPVYGYTF
clone size: -
D gene: -
V gene: TRBV7-9

CDR3 protein: CTSSQVGRSNQPQHF
clone size: -
D gene: -
V gene: TRBV1

CDR3 protein: CASSKGQGQSYGYTF
clone size: -
D gene: TRBD1
V gene: TRBV19

CDR3 protein: CASRQGGNQPQHF
clone size: -
D gene: -
V gene: TRBV7-9

CDR3 protein: CATSRDQALTKNQPQHF
clone size: -
D gene: -
V gene: TRBV15

CDR3 protein: CASSSELLGQETQYF
clone size: -
D gene: -
V gene: TRBV11-2

CDR3 protein: CASSSPQGNYGYTF
clone size: -
D gene: TRBD1
V gene: TRBV7-2

CDR3 protein: CASSPFGGPINQPQHF
clone size: -
D gene: -
V gene: TRBV19

CDR3 protein: CASSPKTSGRNEQFF
clone size: -
D gene: TRBD2
V gene: TRBV3-1/TRBV3-2

CDR3 protein: CASSPAGREDIQYF
clone size: -
D gene: -
V gene: TRBV5-1

CDR3 protein: CASTYNRGLRGYTF
clone size: -
D gene: TRBD1
V gene: TRBV5-8

CDR3 protein: CASGTRWEQYF
clone size: once
D gene: -
V gene: TRBV11-2

CDR3 protein: CASSIPSGGADTQYF
clone size: once
D gene: TRBD2
V gene: TRBV19

CDR3 protein: CASSPGANTEAFF
clone size: -
D gene: -
V gene: TRBV18

CDR3 protein: CASIRRQYNSPLHF
clone size: -
D gene: -
V gene: TRBV28

CDR3 protein: CASSPRAGGDLYSYNEQFF
clone size: -
D gene: -
V gene: TRBV4-1

CDR3 protein: CASSQGLVTDTQYF
clone size: few
D gene: TRBD2
V gene: TRBV4-1

CDR3 protein: CATSFRTTGVGQFF
clone size: -
D gene: TRBD1
V gene: TRBV15

CDR3 protein: CASSFSGEDGYTF
clone size: -
D gene: -
V gene: TRBV11-2

CDR3 protein: CASSLNGAIEQYF
clone size: -
D gene: -
V gene: TRBV11-2

CDR3 protein: CASSDRDSEKLFF
clone size: -
D gene: -
V gene: TRBV10-1

CDR3 protein: CASSRDRTGYTF
clone size: -
D gene: TRBD1
V gene: TRBV18

CDR3 protein: CASMIGRGRATGELFF
clone size: -
D gene: TRBD1
V gene: TRBV19

CDR3 protein: CASSPHRGQAEGNYGYTF
clone size: once
D gene: TRBD1
V gene: TRBV28

CDR3 protein: CASSEDQGSYNEQFF
clone size: -
D gene: -
V gene: TRBV6-1

CDR3 protein: CASSIEEEGEKLFF
clone size: once
D gene: -
V gene: TRBV19

CDR3 protein: CASNHREVNTEAFF
clone size: -
D gene: -
V gene: TRBV11-3

CDR3 protein: CASSEGRQTWAETQYF
clone size: -
D gene: -
V gene: TRBV9

CDR3 protein: CASQQGGNTEAFF
clone size: few
D gene: -
V gene: TRBV2

CDR3 protein: CASSYSANYEQYF
clone size: -
D gene: -
V gene: TRBV6-5

CDR3 protein: CASSPNSGNTIYF
clone size: -
D gene: -
V gene: TRBV27

CDR3 protein: CASPPGGVPYNEQFF
clone size: -
D gene: TRBD2
V gene: TRBV28

CDR3 protein: CASRNRGKNEQYF
clone size: -
D gene: TRBD1
V gene: TRBV5-4

CDR3 protein: CASSVVTDTQYF
clone size: -
D gene: -
V gene: TRBV9

CDR3 protein: CASSLKGVNYGYTF
clone size: -
D gene: -
V gene: TRBV27

CDR3 protein: CASSQVLGVEDYGYTF
clone size: -
D gene: -
V gene: TRBV4-1